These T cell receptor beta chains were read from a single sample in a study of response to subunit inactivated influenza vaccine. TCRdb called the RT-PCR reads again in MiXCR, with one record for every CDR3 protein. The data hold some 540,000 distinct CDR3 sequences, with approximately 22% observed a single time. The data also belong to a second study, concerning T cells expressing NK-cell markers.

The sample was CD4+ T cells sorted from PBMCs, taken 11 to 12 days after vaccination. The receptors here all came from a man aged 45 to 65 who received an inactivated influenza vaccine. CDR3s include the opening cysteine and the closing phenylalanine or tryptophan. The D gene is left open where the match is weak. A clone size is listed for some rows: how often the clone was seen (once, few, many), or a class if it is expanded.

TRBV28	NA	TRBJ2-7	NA	TGTGCCAGCAGTTTCCCGGGGCCGATGGGGGAGCAGTACTTC	CASSFPGPMGEQYF
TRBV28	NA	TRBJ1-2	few	TGTGCCAGCGGACTTGACTATGGCTACACCTTC	CASGLDYGYTF
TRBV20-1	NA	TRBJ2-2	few	TGCAGTGCTAGCCAGGGGTCGACCACCGGGGAGCTGTTTTTT	CSASQGSTTGELFF
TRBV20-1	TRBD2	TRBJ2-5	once	TGCAGTGCAAATGGGGCTAGCGGGAGCCCTCAAGAGACCCAGTACTTC	CSANGASGSPQETQYF
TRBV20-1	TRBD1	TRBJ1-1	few	TGCAGTGCCCGGCGGGACAGGGTCACTGAAGCTTTCTTT	CSARRDRVTEAFF
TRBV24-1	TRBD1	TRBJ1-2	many	TGTGCCACCAGTGACGTGCAGGGGGCTTTTGGCTACACCTTC	CATSDVQGAFGYTF
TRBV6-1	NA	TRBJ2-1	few	TGTGCCAGCCTGTTCGGGCCTCTAAACAATGAGCAGTTCTTC	CASLFGPLNNEQFF
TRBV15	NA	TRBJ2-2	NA	TGTGCCACCAGCAGAGGAGGGGGAACCGGGGAGCTGTTTTTT	CATSRGGGTGELFF
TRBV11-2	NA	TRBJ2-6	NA	TGTGCCAGCAGCTTAGATTCCAGGGGAGGCTCTGGGGCCAACGTCCTGACTTTC	CASSLDSRGGSGANVLTF
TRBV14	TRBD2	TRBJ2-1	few	TGTGCCAGCAGCCAAGCTAGCGGGAGATCCGGCAATGAGCAGTTCTTC	CASSQASGRSGNEQFF
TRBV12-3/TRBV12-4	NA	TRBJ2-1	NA	TGTGCCAGCAGTTTTTGGGGAGATGGGGCCAATGAGCAGTTCTTC	CASSFWGDGANEQFF
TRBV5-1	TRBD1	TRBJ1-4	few	TGCGCCAGCAGCCACGGACAGGGAGGGGCTAATGAAAAACTGTTTTTT	CASSHGQGGANEKLFF
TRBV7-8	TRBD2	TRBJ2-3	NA	TGTGCCAGCAGCCCGACCGGGGGGAGCACAGATACGCAGTATTTT	CASSPTGGSTDTQYF
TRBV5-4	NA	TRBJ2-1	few	TGTGCCAGCAGCTTGTGGGTTAGCTCCTACAATGAGCAGTTCTTC	CASSLWVSSYNEQFF
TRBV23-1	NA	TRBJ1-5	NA	TGCGCCAGCAGTCAACAGGAAAGCAATCAGCCCCAGCATTTT	CASSQQESNQPQHF
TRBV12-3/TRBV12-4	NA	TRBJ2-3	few	TGTGCCAGCAGTTTTATAAAGGACAGTCAAACTGGGGATACGCAGTATTTT	CASSFIKDSQTGDTQYF
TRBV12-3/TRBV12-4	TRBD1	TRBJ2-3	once	TGTGCCAGCAGATTGGGACAGGGAAGCACAGATACGCAGTATTTT	CASRLGQGSTDTQYF
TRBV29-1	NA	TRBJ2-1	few	TGCAGCGCCCGGGGAATCTCTAGCGTCCGCTCCTACAATGAGCAGTTCTTC	CSARGISSVRSYNEQFF
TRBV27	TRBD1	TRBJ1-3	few	TGTGCCAGCAGTTTGAGAGACAGGGCAAGCTCTGGAAACACCATATATTTT	CASSLRDRASSGNTIYF
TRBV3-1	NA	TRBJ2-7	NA	TGTGCCAGCAGCCAAGAGGTCAGGGCCGAGCAGTACTTC	CASSQEVRAEQYF
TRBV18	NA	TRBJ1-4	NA	TGTGCCAGCTCACCTGGCTCGGGCAGCTACTATGAAAAACTGTTTTTT	CASSPGSGSYYEKLFF
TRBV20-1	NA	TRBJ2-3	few	TGCAGTGCTAAAACACCGTCCACAGATACGCAGTATTTT	CSAKTPSTDTQYF
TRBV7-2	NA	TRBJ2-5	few	TGTGCCAGCAGCTTAATCCCCTCGGGGAAGGAGACCCAGTACTTC	CASSLIPSGKETQYF
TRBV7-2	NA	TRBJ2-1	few	TGTGCCAGCAGCTTTATAAGGAACGGTCTCCGCCATGAGCAGTTCTTC	CASSFIRNGLRHEQFF
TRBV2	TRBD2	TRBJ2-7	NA	TGTGCCAGCAGGGGACTAGCGGGAGGACGATACGAGCAGTACTTC	CASRGLAGGRYEQYF
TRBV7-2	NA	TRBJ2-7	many	TGTGCCAGCAGCTTATTCGACGAGCAGTACTTC	CASSLFDEQYF
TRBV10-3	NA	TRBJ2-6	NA	TGTGCCATCACCCCGGACATTTCTGGGGCCAACGTCCTGACTTTC	CAITPDISGANVLTF
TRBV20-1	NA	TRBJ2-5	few	TGCAGTGCTAGACCAAGGACAGTCGACCACCTTTTCCAAGAGACCCAGTACTTC	CSARPRTVDHLFQETQYF
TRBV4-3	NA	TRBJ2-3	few	TGCGCCAGCAGCCAAGATAAGGTCACAGATACGCAGTATTTT	CASSQDKVTDTQYF
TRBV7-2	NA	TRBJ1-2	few	TGTGCCAGCAGCATCACTTATGGCTACACCTTC	CASSITYGYTF
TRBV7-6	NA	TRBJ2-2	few	TGTGCCAGCAGTTCGGGGCTACTCCCGAACACCGGGGAGCTGTTTTTT	CASSSGLLPNTGELFF
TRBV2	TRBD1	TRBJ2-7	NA	TGTGCCAGCAGTGTCGGGACAGGGTCGACCTACGAGCAGTACTTC	CASSVGTGSTYEQYF
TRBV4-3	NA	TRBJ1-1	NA	TGCGCCAGCAGCCAAGATTGGCAGACTGAAGCTTTCTTT	CASSQDWQTEAFF
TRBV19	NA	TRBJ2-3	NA	TGTGCCAGTAGTACGGCAGGGCATAGGACAGATACGCAGTATTTT	CASSTAGHRTDTQYF
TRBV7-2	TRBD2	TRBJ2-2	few	TGTGCCAGCAGCTTATTGGCTAGCGGGGGGCGCGACGGGGAGCTGTTTTTT	CASSLLASGGRDGELFF
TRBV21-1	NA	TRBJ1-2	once	TGTGCCAGCAGCAAAGGGAGTATGAGGGGCGGCTATGGCTACACCTTC	CASSKGSMRGGYGYTF
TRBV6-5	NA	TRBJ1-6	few	TGTGCCAGCAGTTACGGAGCAGGGAGCTCCTATAATTCACCCCTCCACTTT	CASSYGAGSSYNSPLHF
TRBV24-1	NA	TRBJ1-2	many	TGTGCCACCAGTGATTTATTCGGCTACACCTTC	CATSDLFGYTF
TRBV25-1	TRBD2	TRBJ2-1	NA	TGTGCCAGCAGTGAACTGCAGGCCGGGACTAGCGACGACAATGAGCAGTTCTTC	CASSELQAGTSDDNEQFF
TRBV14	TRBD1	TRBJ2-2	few	TGTGCCAGCAGCCAGACAGGGATCACCGGGGAGCTGTTTTTT	CASSQTGITGELFF
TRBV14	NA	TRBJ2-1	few	TGTGCCAGCAGCCAAGAAACATCTCGCCCCAAGTACTATAGCTCCTACAATGAGCAGTTCTTC	CASSQETSRPKYYSSYNEQFF
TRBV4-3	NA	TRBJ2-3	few	TGCGCCAGCAGCCAAGAAGGATCAGGTCCGGGGCGGGCAGATACGCAGTATTTT	CASSQEGSGPGRADTQYF
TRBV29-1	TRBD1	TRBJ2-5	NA	TGCAGCGTTCACAGGGGTTTCGGCGAGACCCAGTACTTC	CSVHRGFGETQYF
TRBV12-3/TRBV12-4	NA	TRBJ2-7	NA	TGTGCCAGCAGTTGGGGGAACTCCTACGAGCAGTACTTC	CASSWGNSYEQYF
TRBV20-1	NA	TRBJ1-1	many	TGCAGTGCGCCACAGGGTGGGGTGAACACTGAAGCTTTCTTT	CSAPQGGVNTEAFF
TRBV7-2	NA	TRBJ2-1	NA	TGTGCCAGCAGCTTAAGGGGGATGTGCTCCTACAATGAGCAGTTCTTC	CASSLRGMCSYNEQFF
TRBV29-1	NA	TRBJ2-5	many	TGCAGCGTTGTGTTTCAGGGGGAGACCCAGTACTTC	CSVVFQGETQYF
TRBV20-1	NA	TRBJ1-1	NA	TGCAGTGCTAGAGAAAGGGGAGGGCCTGGAACTGAAGCTTTCTTT	CSARERGGPGTEAFF
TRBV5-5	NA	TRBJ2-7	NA	TGTGCCAGCAGCTTACCCGGGGCTAACTACGAGCAGTACTTC	CASSLPGANYEQYF
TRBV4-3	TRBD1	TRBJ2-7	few	TGCGCCAGCAGCCAAGTAGGACAGGGATCCTACGAGCAGTACTTC	CASSQVGQGSYEQYF
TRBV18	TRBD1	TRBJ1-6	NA	TGTGCCAGCTCACCAGTGACAGGGGGCGCGAGGCCCCTCCACTTT	CASSPVTGGARPLHF